A single sample gave rise to the 28 T cell receptor beta chains below, sequenced in a study of blood T cell repertoires in COVID-19. Only in-frame clones appear in the TCRdb table, and some are missing; sequencing was by immunoSEQ multiplex PCR. The data contain under 450,000 clones, 81% of them singletons. Input material: peripheral blood. All receptors derive from a human donor with acute or convalescent COVID-19. The donor label of this sample is uncertain.

This chain connects TRBV14 to TRBJ2-7; 8 nucleotides agree with TRBD1. V lost 5 bases and J lost 0; bases outside the gene matches: 6. The CDR3 runs 15 residues. Germline assignment: CDR1 SGHDN and CDR2 FVKESK. The CDR3 DNA reads TGTGCCAGCAGCGAATGGACAGGGCCCTCCTACGAGCAGTACTTC. Amino acids: CASSEWTGPSYEQYF.

The rearrangement uses TRBV18 and TRBJ1-1; a weak D match, TRBD1 (5 bases). Trimming removed 4 bases at V and 3 bases at J, with 21 bases between. Germline lookup yields CDR1 KGHSH and CDR2 LQKENI. This CDR3 spans 17 amino acids. The CDR3 sequence: CASSQTQSLPGDTEAFF. Written as DNA, the CDR3 is TGTGCCAGCTCACAGACCCAAAGTCTCCCGGGGGACACTGAAGCTTTCTTT.

This clone appeared a few times. Other DNA sequences in the same sample also yield this CDR3. The V gene is TRBV7-2, the J gene TRBJ2-3; 7 bases agree with TRBD2. This CDR3 is 15 amino acids long. After removal of 0 bases from V and 6 bases from J, the junction contained 6 bases not matched to a gene. Germline CDR1 SGHTA, CDR2 FQGNSA. The CDR3 sequence: CASSLAAGSGDTQYF. CDR3 DNA: TGTGCCAGCAGCTTAGCAGCGGGGTCCGGGGATACGCAGTATTTT.

CDR3 in amino acids: CASSADNGHTRKYGNQPQHF. CDR3 DNA sequence: TGTGCCAGCAGCGCTGACAATGGACACACAAGGAAATATGGCAATCAGCCCCAGCATTTT. The chain is built from TRBV7-6 and TRBJ1-5; maybe TRBD1 (5 bases). The CDR3 sequence is 20 residues long. The ends were cut back, 5 bases at V and 2 bases at J, with 28 bases in the middle. Germline V lookup: CDR1 SGHVS, CDR2 FNYEAQ. The full variable domain, its missing parts supplied by reference TRBV7-6 and TRBJ1-5, is GAGVSQSPRYKVTKRGQDVALRCDPISGHVSLYWYRQALGQGPEFLTYFNYEAQQDKSGLPNDRFSAERPEGSISTLTIQRTEQRDSAMYRCASSADNGHTRKYGNQPQHFGDGTRLSIL.

The chain uses TRBV5-4 and TRBJ2-5; the match to TRBD2 covers 7 bases. Germline V gene data show CDR1 as SGHNT and CDR2 as YYREEE (reference sequence). There are 15 residues in the CDR3. V was pared by 5 bases and J by 5 bases, with 12 bases of the junction left unmatched. The CDR3 coding sequence is TGTGCCAGCAGTCGTTTAGGGAGGGAGGGTGAGACCCAGTACTTC. Its protein product is CASSRLGREGETQYF.

The V gene is TRBV5-1, the J gene TRBJ1-2; TRBD1 aligns across 11 bases. This CDR3 spans 15 amino acids. The V gene end was trimmed by 4 bases and the J gene end by 8 bases; junction bases not matched to a gene: 10. Germline assignment: CDR1 SGHRS and CDR2 YFSETQ. CDR3 coding DNA: TGCGCCAGCAGCCCCCTAGGACAGGGGGCTAGCGGCTACACCTTC. Residues: CASSPLGQGASGYTF.

The CDR3: CASSRRVTPPADTQYF. For the CDR3, the DNA is TGTGCCAGCAGCCGACGGGTTACCCCCCCCGCAGATACGCAGTATTTT. The rearrangement links TRBV3-1 (or the pseudogene TRBV3-2) to TRBJ2-3; D is unresolved. Germline-derived CDR1 and CDR2 are LGHDT and YNNKEL (reference sequence). Trimming pared 4 bases from V and 4 bases from J, leaving 18 bases between. The CDR3 is 16 amino acids.

As DNA, the CDR3 is TGTGCCAGCAGCCAAGATTTGGGGGCCCTCGGTGGCACAGATACGCAGTATTTT. It translates to CASSQDLGALGGTDTQYF. This chain connects TRBV3-1 (or the pseudogene TRBV3-2) to TRBJ2-3; TRBD1 is a possible D gene (6 bases). The CDR3 covers 18 residues. V lost 0 bases and J lost 1, with 17 bases in between. Germline V lookup: CDR1 LGHDT, CDR2 YNNKEL (reference sequence).

A few counts support this clone. V gene TRBV3-1 (or the pseudogene TRBV3-2) combines with J gene TRBJ1-5; unclear D gene. This CDR3 has 14 residues. The germline V gene has CDR1 LGHDT and CDR2 YNNKEL (reference sequence). V was pared by 1 base and J by 5 bases, with 9 bases between. The CDR3 loop reads CASSQVSGHQPQHF. The CDR3 nucleotides are TGTGCCAGCAGCCAAGTTTCAGGCCATCAGCCCCAGCATTTT.

The chain has TRBV2 and TRBJ1-5; TRBD1 might be the D (5 bases). The CDR3 has 15 amino acids. Trimming left V 6 bases short and J 3 bases short, with 15 bases between. Germline V CDR1 and CDR2: SNHLY, FYNNEI. CDR3 loop: CASRGLGGSNQPQHF. CDR3 nucleotide sequence: TGTGCCAGCAGGGGCTTGGGGGGGTCCAATCAGCCCCAGCATTTT.

This chain connects TRBV5-4 to TRBJ2-4; D is possibly TRBD2 (5 bases). V was trimmed by 1 base and J by 8 bases, leaving 22 bases between them. The V gene's germline CDR1 is SGHNT and CDR2 YYREEE (reference sequence). The CDR3 runs to 17 residues. The CDR3 loop reads CASSLTAGLNSRDIQYF. In nucleotides, the CDR3 is TGTGCCAGCAGCTTGACGGCAGGACTGAACTCTCGGGACATTCAGTACTTC.

This clone was observed once. The rearrangement links TRBV10-1 to TRBJ2-2; perhaps TRBD2 as D (5 bases). The CDR3 is made up of 13 amino acids. V lost 8 bases to trimming and J lost 6 bases, with 13 bases between them. Germline V gene data show CDR1 as WNHNN and CDR2 as SYGVQD (reference sequence). CDR3 bases: TGCGCCAGCCGGGGAAATAAGGCCGGGGAGCTGTTTTTT. Its translation is CASRGNKAGELFF.

V and J are TRBV6-5 and TRBJ1-1, with TRBD1 matching over 9 bases. The CDR3 extends over 15 amino acids. The V gene end was trimmed by 6 bases and the J gene end by 6 bases; junction bases not matched to a gene: 11. The germline V gene encodes CDR1 MNHEY and CDR2 SVGAGI. CDR3 in amino acids: CASRLYGQGQAEAFF. CDR3 sequence (DNA): TGTGCCAGCAGATTATATGGACAGGGGCAGGCTGAAGCTTTCTTT.

The chain employs TRBV25-1 and TRBJ1-1; a possible D gene is TRBD1 (5 bases). Germline-derived CDR1 and CDR2 are MGHDK and SYGVNS. This CDR3 contains 13 residues. Deletions cut 5 bases from V and 6 bases from J, with 13 bases between. CDR3 amino acids: CASSTPGRAEAFF. The CDR3 bases are TGTGCCAGCAGTACCCCAGGGAGGGCTGAAGCTTTCTTT.

This chain links TRBV10-3 with TRBJ2-2, with 9 bases that match TRBD2. The CDR3 covers 16 residues. V lost 4 bases, J lost 2 bases, and 5 bases stayed unmatched. CDR1 is ENHRY, CDR2 SYGVKD, per germline. The CDR3 region has the DNA TGTGCCATCAGTGTTGCGGGAGGGACCAACACCGGGGAGCTGTTTTTT. The encoded protein is CAISVAGGTNTGELFF.

The chain is built from TRBV7-8 and TRBJ1-6, with TRBD1 matching over 7 bases. The CDR3 extends over 16 amino acids. The germline CDR1 and CDR2 sequences are SGHVS and FQNEAQ. J gave up 7 bases and V 3 bases, and 9 bases lay outside the gene matches. CDR3 protein: CASSFTLTGLNSPLHF. In DNA, the CDR3 is TGTGCCAGCAGCTTCACACTGACAGGGTTGAATTCACCCCTCCACTTT.

The rearrangement uses TRBV2 and TRBJ1-4; 9 nucleotides align to TRBD1. CDR3 length: 13 residues. Germline V gene data show CDR1 as SNHLY and CDR2 as FYNNEI. V shed 9 bases and J 2 bases; nucleotides not matched to a gene: 1. Written as DNA, the CDR3 is TGTGCCAGTGACAGGGGGACTAATGAAAAACTGTTTTTT. Translated, it gives CASDRGTNEKLFF.

CDR3 nucleotide sequence: TGTGCCAGCAGCTTAGCGCTGGCGGGGGGGCGTGAGACCCAGTACTTC. It translates to CASSLALAGGRETQYF. The V and J genes are TRBV7-8 and TRBJ2-5, with 9 bases lining up with TRBD2. After removal of 0 bases from V and 5 bases from J, the junction contained 7 bases not matched to a gene. CDR1 is SGHVS, CDR2 FQNEAQ, per germline. This CDR3 contains 16 residues.

V gene TRBV7-9 combines with J gene TRBJ1-6; 7 nucleotides line up with TRBD1. This CDR3 has 15 amino acids. V shed 5 bases and J 4 bases; nucleotides not matched to a gene: 5. The germline V gene encodes CDR1 SEHNR and CDR2 FQNEAQ (reference sequence). CDR3 protein: CASSAPGQYNSPLHF. In nucleotides, the CDR3 is TGTGCCAGCAGCGCACCGGGACAGTATAATTCACCCCTCCACTTT.

V and J are TRBV6-6 and TRBJ2-3, with 7 bases fitting TRBD1. V shed 5 bases and J 1 base; nucleotides not matched to a gene: 9. From germline, CDR1 is MNHNY and CDR2 SVGAGI (reference sequence). CDR3 length: 16 residues. The CDR3 bases are TGTGCCAGCAGTAGTGACAGGGTTCTGGGCACAGATACGCAGTATTTT. It is translated as CASSSDRVLGTDTQYF.

V gene TRBV11-2 combines with J gene TRBJ2-7, with D possibly TRBD2 on 6 matching bases. V lost 4 bases to trimming and J lost 7 bases, with 11 bases between them. CDR1 is SGHAT, CDR2 FQNNGV, per germline. The CDR3 contains 12 residues. CDR3 bases: TGTGCCAGCAGCTCTCCTAGCGATGAGCAGTACTTC. It specifies CASSSPSDEQYF.

The chain combines TRBV18 with TRBJ1-6; D may be TRBD1 (5 bases). The V and J ends lost 2 bases and 7 bases respectively, with 9 bases between them. There are 14 residues in the CDR3. Germline V CDR1 and CDR2: KGHSH, LQKENI. The CDR3 here is CASSPIAGNSPLHF. Here the CDR3 DNA reads TGTGCCAGCTCACCAATCGCAGGGAATTCACCCCTCCACTTT.

The genes are TRBV5-1 and TRBJ1-1; D is ambiguous. The germline gives CDR1 SGHRS, CDR2 YFSETQ. V was trimmed by 0 bases and J by 1 base, leaving 10 bases between them. The CDR3 spans 15 residues. Written as DNA, the CDR3 is TGCGCCAGCAGCTTGGATGGACGGGGGAACACTGAAGCTTTCTTT. Translated, it gives CASSLDGRGNTEAFF.

This clone has only a few counts. The chain has TRBV21-1 and TRBJ2-7; the table's TRBD1 call for D was not verified on the DNA. TRBV21-1 is recorded as a pseudogene. The CDR3 covers 11 residues. CDR3 coding DNA: TGTGCCAGCAGCGCCAGGGGCGAGCAGTACTTC. Its protein product is CASSARGEQYF.

This clone was counted a few times. The chain recombines TRBV2 with TRBJ1-5; a weak D match, TRBD1 (6 bases). The CDR3 has 14 residues. With 7 bases removed from V and 6 bases from J, the gap between germline ends came to 16 bases. Germline CDR1 SNHLY, CDR2 FYNNEI. The CDR3 region is CASNPRGLSQPQHF. In nucleotides, the CDR3 is TGTGCCAGCAATCCCAGGGGATTAAGTCAGCCCCAGCATTTT.

This clone has just a few counts. Additional DNA sequences in this sample encode the identical CDR3. V is TRBV18 and J is TRBJ2-5; 12 bases are shared with TRBD2. Germline trimming cut 3 bases from V and 1 base from J; bases unmatched to any gene: 3. The CDR3 is made up of 16 amino acids. Germline lookup yields CDR1 KGHSH and CDR2 LQKENI. In DNA form, the CDR3 reads TGTGCCAGCTCACCGCCGACTAGCGGGGGCCAAGAGACCCAGTACTTC. It codes for CASSPPTSGGQETQYF.

The chain has TRBV21-1 and TRBJ2-3; the table's D call, TRBD2, was not checked against the DNA. TRBV21-1 is shown as a pseudogene. The CDR3 consists of 17 residues. CDR3 nucleotide sequence: TGTGCCAGCGGAACCCAACAACGGGAGTCGCCCGGGGATACGCAGTATTTT. The encoded protein is CASGTQQRESPGDTQYF.

The CDR3 sequence is CASSPNGGGLHTEAFF. CDR3 coding DNA: TGTGCCAGCAGCCCTAATGGGGGGGGGCTGCATACTGAAGCTTTCTTT. This rearrangement joins TRBV7-6 to TRBJ1-1; weak D call: TRBD1 (6 bases). CDR1 SGHVS and CDR2 FNYEAQ come from the germline V gene. The CDR3 extends over 16 amino acids. V shed 5 bases and J shed 5 bases, with 21 bases lying between them.